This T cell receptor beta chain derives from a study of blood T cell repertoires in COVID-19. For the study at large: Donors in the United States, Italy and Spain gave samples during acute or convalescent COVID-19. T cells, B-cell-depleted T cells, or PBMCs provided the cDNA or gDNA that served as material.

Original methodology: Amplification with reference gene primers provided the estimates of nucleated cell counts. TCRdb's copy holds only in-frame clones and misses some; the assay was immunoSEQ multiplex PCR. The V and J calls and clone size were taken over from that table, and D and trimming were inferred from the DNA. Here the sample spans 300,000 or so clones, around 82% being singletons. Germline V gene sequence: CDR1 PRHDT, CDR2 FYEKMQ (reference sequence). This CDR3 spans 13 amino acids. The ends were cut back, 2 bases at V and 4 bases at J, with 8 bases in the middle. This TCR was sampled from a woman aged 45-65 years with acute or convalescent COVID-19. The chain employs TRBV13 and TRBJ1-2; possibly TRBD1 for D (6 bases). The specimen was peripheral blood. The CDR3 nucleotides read TGTGCCAGCAGCTTAAAACAGGGCTATGGCTACACCTTC. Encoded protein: CASSLKQGYGYTF.